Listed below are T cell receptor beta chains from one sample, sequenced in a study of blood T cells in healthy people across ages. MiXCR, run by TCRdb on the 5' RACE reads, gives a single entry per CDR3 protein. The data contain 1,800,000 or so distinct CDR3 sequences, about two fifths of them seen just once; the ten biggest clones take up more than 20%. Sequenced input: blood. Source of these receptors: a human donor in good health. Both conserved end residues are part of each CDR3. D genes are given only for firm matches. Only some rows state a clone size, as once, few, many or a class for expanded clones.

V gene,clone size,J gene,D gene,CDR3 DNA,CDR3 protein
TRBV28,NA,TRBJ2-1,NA,TGTGCCAGCAGTAGAGGAGTCGGAGTTCTCCAGTTCTTC,CASSRGVGVLQFF
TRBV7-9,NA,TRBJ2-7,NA,TGTGCCAGCGACTTAATGGGGGGACACCCCGAGCAGTACTTC,CASDLMGGHPEQYF
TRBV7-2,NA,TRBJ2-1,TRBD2,TGTGCCAGCAGCTTAGAAAGCGGGAGCGGTGAGCAGTTCTTC,CASSLESGSGEQFF
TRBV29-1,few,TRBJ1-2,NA,TGCAGCGTTACCCCTCGACAGGAGGGGGATGGCTACACCTTC,CSVTPRQEGDGYTF
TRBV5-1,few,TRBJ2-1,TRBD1,TGCGCCAGCAGCGAAACAGGGGGTAGTAACAATGAGCAGTTCTTC,CASSETGGSNNEQFF
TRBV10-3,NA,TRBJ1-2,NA,TGTGCCATCAGTCTGGACAGCTATGGCTACACCTTC,CAISLDSYGYTF
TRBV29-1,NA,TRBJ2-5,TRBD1,TGCAGCGTTGGGGACAGGGCGTGGTACTTC,CSVGDRAWYF
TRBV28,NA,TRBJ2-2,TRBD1,TGTGCCAGCAGTCGAACTAGGACAGGACCAAACACCGGGGAGCTGTTTTTT,CASSRTRTGPNTGELFF
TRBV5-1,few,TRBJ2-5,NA,TGCGCCAGCAGCTTGGATGACCGGGTCGGGGGGACCCAGTACTTC,CASSLDDRVGGTQYF
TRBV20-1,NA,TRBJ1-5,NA,TGCAGTGCGGCTCCAACGGGGGGGCCCCAGCATTTT,CSAAPTGGPQHF
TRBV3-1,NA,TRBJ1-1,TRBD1,TGTGCCGGCAGCCAGGGGGGCTCCAACACTGAAGCTTTCTTT,CAGSQGGSNTEAFF
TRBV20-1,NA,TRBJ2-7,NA,TGCAGTGCTCACCCGACAGGACCCTACGAGCAGTACTTC,CSAHPTGPYEQYF
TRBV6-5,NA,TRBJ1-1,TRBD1,TGTGCCAGCAGTAAAGCAGGGGGCGGCACTGAAGCTTTCTTT,CASSKAGGGTEAFF
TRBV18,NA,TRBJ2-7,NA,TGTGCCAGCTCACATAGACAAGGATCCTACGAGCAGTACTTC,CASSHRQGSYEQYF
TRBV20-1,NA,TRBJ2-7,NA,TGCAGTGCTAGAGAAGGTAGTGGGGTAGGCGAGCAGTACTTC,CSAREGSGVGEQYF